Listed here is a single T cell receptor beta chain. Its antigen remains unidentified. This entry comes from a study of OX40 agonist ivuxolimab in advanced cancers. Overall study results and limits: Both blood CD4+ and CD8+ T cells showed clonal growth by week 6 at 0.1 to 3.0 mg/kg. No determination was made of the antigen specificity of the expanded peripheral T cells.

Profiling relied on immunoSEQ multiplex PCR, and the TCRdb table lists in-frame clones only, not all of them. This table holds roughly 18,000 clones, more than 60% found once. CDR3 length: 16 residues. The V and J ends lost 4 bases and 0 bases, in that order; junction bases with no gene match: 6. Germline assignment: CDR1 SEHNR and CDR2 FQNEAQ (reference sequence). The sequence was obtained from an adult with an advanced solid tumor such as melanoma, head and neck, liver or kidney cancer. The chain has TRBV7-9 and TRBJ2-3; 8 nucleotides align to TRBD1. Sequenced here: CD4+ or CD8+ T cells sorted from blood, sampled in a trial of the OX40 agonist ivuxolimab. The CDR3 DNA follows: TGTGCCAGCAGCTCGACAGGGGTTACTAGCACAGATACGCAGTATTTT. Amino acids: CASSSTGVTSTDTQYF.